This entry concerns a single TCR beta chain. What it recognizes is unknown. The sample is drawn from a study of cytomegalovirus exposure and HLA in healthy donors. Study-wide findings and caveats: The majority of TCR sequences were rare, yet some public TCRs appeared in many donors. A few chains tied to CMV proved CMV antigen-specific in vitro.

Some clones are missing from TCRdb's copy, which holds only in-frame ones; the method was immunoSEQ multiplex PCR. The sample has fewer than 250,000 clones, 80% to 85% seen once. While the first cohort had over 650 subjects, the donors belonged to the separate validation cohort of roughly 130 subjects. The CDR3 length is 14 residues. Germline V gene sequence: CDR1 MNHEY, CDR2 SMNVEV (reference sequence). The V and J ends lost 5 bases and 9 bases, in that order; junction bases with no gene match: 4. Sequenced sample: PBMCs. This TCR was recovered from a woman younger than 45 in good health and CMV-seropositive. This chain links TRBV27 with TRBJ2-1; 13 bases align to TRBD2. The CDR3 protein is CASSQGLAGREQFF. Here the CDR3 DNA reads TGTGCCAGCAGTCAGGGACTAGCGGGACGTGAGCAGTTCTTC.